The source of this TCR beta chain is a study of T cell responses to AZD1222 COVID-19 vaccine. Study-wide context: Analysis merged second doses at about 4 or about 12 weeks.

TCRdb's copy holds only in-frame clones and misses some; the assay was immunoSEQ multiplex PCR. The profile shows more than 95,000 clones, about 90% of them singletons. Whole-study results and caveats: Donors in the cohort were predominantly white British and more often female, and clonal diversity was possibly underestimated.

CDR3 length equals 14 residues. CDR1 is MNHNS, CDR2 SASEGT, per germline. The V gene lost 0 bases and the J gene lost 10 bases, with 13 bases spanning the gap. Turning to this clone: What it recognizes is unknown.

The sample was peripheral blood, taken on day 0 of AZD1222 vaccination. The sequence was obtained from an adult in good health. The V and J genes are TRBV6-1 and TRBJ2-1; unclear D gene. CDR3 amino acids: CASSEALLGLEQFF. The CDR3 DNA is TGTGCCAGCAGTGAAGCGCTTCTGGGTTTGGAGCAGTTCTTC.